This T cell receptor (beta chain) was retrieved from a study of cytomegalovirus exposure and HLA in healthy donors. Study-wide points: Rare TCR sequences dominated, though some public TCRs recurred in many donors. Reported results showed that the classifier diagnosed cytomegalovirus status with high specificity and sensitivity. In an earlier analysis, in around 590 donors, most V segments appeared productive either ~90% or ~30% of the time.

V lost 7 bases, J lost 3 bases, and 3 bases stayed unmatched. Germline V gene sequence: CDR1 MNHEY, CDR2 SVGAGI. The CDR3 spans 13 residues. It was with 60 Vbeta and 13 Jbeta primers that the PCR ran. Sequencing was performed with immunoSEQ multiplex PCR; in TCRdb, only in-frame clones are kept and a portion is missing. This sample yields about 180,000 clones, of which 76% are seen a single time; about 1.5% belongs to the top ten. The sample holds a few counts of this clone. Antigen: not known. This sequence originates from a man younger than 35 in good health and CMV-seronegative. This chain links TRBV6-5 with TRBJ2-1; 7 nucleotides line up with TRBD1. The sample comprised PBMCs. The CDR3 DNA is TGTGCCAGCACGGGACAGATCTACAATGAGCAGTTCTTC. Protein: CASTGQIYNEQFF.